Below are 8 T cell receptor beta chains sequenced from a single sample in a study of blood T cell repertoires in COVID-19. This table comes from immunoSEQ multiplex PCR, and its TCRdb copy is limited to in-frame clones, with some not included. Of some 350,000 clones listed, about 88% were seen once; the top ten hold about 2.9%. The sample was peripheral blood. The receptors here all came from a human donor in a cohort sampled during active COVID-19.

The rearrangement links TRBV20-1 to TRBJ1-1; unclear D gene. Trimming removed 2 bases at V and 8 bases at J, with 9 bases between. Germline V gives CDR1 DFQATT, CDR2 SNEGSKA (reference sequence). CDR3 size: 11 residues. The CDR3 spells CSARRTPEAFF. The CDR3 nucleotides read TGCAGTGCTAGACGGACTCCCGAAGCTTTCTTT.

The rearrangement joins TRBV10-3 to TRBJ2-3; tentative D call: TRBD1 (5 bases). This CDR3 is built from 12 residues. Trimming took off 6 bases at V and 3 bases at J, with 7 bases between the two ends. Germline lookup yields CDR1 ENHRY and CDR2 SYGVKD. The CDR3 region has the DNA TGTGCCATCAGCCAGGGTACAGATACGCAGTATTTT. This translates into CAISQGTDTQYF.

The CDR3: CASSEGRVRQPQHF. The CDR3 DNA reads TGTGCCAGCAGTGAGGGCAGGGTCAGGCAGCCCCAGCATTTT. The V gene is TRBV2, the J gene TRBJ1-5; maybe TRBD1 (5 bases). Trimming took 3 bases from V and 7 from J, leaving 13 bases between them. Germline CDR1 SNHLY, CDR2 FYNNEI. The CDR3 runs to 14 residues.

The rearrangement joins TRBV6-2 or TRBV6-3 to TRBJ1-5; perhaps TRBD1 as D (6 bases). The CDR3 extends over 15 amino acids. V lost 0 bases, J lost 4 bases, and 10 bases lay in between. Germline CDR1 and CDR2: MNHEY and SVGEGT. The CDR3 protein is CASSYSTTGNQPQHF. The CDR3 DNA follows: TGTGCCAGCAGTTACTCGACAACAGGGAATCAGCCCCAGCATTTT.

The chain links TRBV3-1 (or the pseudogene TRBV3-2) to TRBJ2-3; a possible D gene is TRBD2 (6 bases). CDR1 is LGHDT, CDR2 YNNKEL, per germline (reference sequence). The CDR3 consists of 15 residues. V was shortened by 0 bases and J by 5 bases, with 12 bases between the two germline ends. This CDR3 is CASSQDRVGGDTQYF. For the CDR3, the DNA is TGTGCCAGCAGCCAAGATCGAGTGGGGGGAGATACGCAGTATTTT.

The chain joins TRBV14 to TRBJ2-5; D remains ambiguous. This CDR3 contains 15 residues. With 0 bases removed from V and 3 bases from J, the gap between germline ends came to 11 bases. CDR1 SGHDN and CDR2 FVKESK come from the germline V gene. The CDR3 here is CASSQDMGLEETQYF. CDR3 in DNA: TGTGCCAGCAGCCAAGACATGGGCTTAGAAGAGACCCAGTACTTC.

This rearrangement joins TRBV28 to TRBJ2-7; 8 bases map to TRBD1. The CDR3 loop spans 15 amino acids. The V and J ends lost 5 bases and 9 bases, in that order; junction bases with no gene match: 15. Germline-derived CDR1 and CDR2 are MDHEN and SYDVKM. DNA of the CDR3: TGTGCCAGCAGTGGTCTAGGGCAGGGGGCAACGAGGCAGTACTTC. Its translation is CASSGLGQGATRQYF.

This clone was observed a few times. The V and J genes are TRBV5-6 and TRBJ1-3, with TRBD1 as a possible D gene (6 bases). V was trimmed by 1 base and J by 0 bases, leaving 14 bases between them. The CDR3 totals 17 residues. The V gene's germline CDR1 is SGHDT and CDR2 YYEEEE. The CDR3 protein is CASSLQQGIYSGNTIYF. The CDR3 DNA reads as TGTGCCAGCAGCTTGCAGCAGGGGATATACTCTGGAAACACCATATATTTT.